These T cell receptor beta chains were read from a single sample in a study of T-cell memory formation after mild COVID-19. MiXCR, applied by TCRdb to the 5' RACE reads, yields one record per CDR3 protein. This repertoire shows 150,000 to 200,000 distinct CDR3 sequences, around a third found once; its top ten account for 12%. Input material: PBMCs or a T cell subset sorted from them (not recorded which). The receptors originated from an adult woman who had mild COVID-19 (a few samples of this study predate the infection). Cell type and time point are not known. CDR3s include the opening cysteine and the closing phenylalanine or tryptophan. The order of the fields is CDR3 protein, CDR3 DNA, J gene, clone size, D gene, V gene, CDR3 length. A D gene is named only where the DNA matches it firmly. Clone size is stated in some rows and not others, as once, few, many or a class when expanded.

CDR3aa: CASSGTSGSYEQYF; CDR3nt: TGTGCCAGCAGTGGGACTAGCGGCTCCTACGAGCAGTACTTC; j_gene: TRBJ2-7; abundance: few; d_gene: TRBD2; v_gene: TRBV12-3/TRBV12-4; len: 14
CDR3aa: CASSPLGTDTEAFF; CDR3nt: TGTGCCAGCAGTCCCCTTGGCACCGACACTGAAGCTTTCTTT; j_gene: TRBJ1-1; abundance: -; d_gene: -; v_gene: TRBV6-2/TRBV6-3; len: 14
CDR3aa: CASSLAQRRRYEQYF; CDR3nt: TGTGCCAGCAGCTTGGCCCAGCGGAGACGCTACGAGCAGTACTTC; j_gene: TRBJ2-7; abundance: -; d_gene: -; v_gene: TRBV5-6; len: 15
CDR3aa: CASRIATGKNTEAFF; CDR3nt: TGTGCCAGCCGGATAGCGACAGGGAAGAACACTGAAGCTTTCTTT; j_gene: TRBJ1-1; abundance: -; d_gene: TRBD1; v_gene: TRBV12-3/TRBV12-4; len: 15
CDR3aa: CATSDSGTRGSGAEAFF; CDR3nt: TGTGCCACCAGTGATTCCGGGACAAGGGGATCGGGGGCTGAAGCTTTCTTT; j_gene: TRBJ1-1; abundance: -; d_gene: -; v_gene: TRBV24-1; len: 17
CDR3aa: CSVGALAGVGDEQFF; CDR3nt: TGCAGCGTTGGCGCCCTAGCGGGGGTTGGGGATGAGCAGTTCTTC; j_gene: TRBJ2-1; abundance: few; d_gene: TRBD2; v_gene: TRBV29-1; len: 15
CDR3aa: CASSLAGAGAGETQYF; CDR3nt: TGTGCCAGCAGCTTAGCTGGAGCGGGAGCCGGGGAGACCCAGTACTTC; j_gene: TRBJ2-5; abundance: -; d_gene: TRBD2; v_gene: TRBV7-9; len: 16
CDR3aa: CASSFGGQGLGNEQFF; CDR3nt: TGTGCCAGCAGCTTCGGGGGACAGGGGTTGGGGAATGAGCAGTTCTTC; j_gene: TRBJ2-1; abundance: few; d_gene: TRBD1; v_gene: TRBV7-3; len: 16
CDR3aa: CASSLGQGSSGNTIYF; CDR3nt: TGTGCCAGCAGCCTGGGCCAGGGCAGCTCTGGAAACACCATATATTTT; j_gene: TRBJ1-3; abundance: many; d_gene: -; v_gene: TRBV6-6; len: 16
CDR3aa: CASDVGALHYNEQFF; CDR3nt: TGTGCCAGCGATGTGGGAGCCCTCCATTACAATGAGCAGTTCTTC; j_gene: TRBJ2-1; abundance: few; d_gene: -; v_gene: TRBV2; len: 15
CDR3aa: CASSNPWQGRTEAFF; CDR3nt: TGTGCCAGCAGCAACCCCTGGCAGGGTCGTACTGAAGCTTTCTTT; j_gene: TRBJ1-1; abundance: few; d_gene: -; v_gene: TRBV3-1; len: 15
CDR3aa: CASSSMGTGGHEQYF; CDR3nt: TGTGCCAGCAGTTCCATGGGGACAGGGGGACACGAGCAGTACTTC; j_gene: TRBJ2-7; abundance: -; d_gene: TRBD1; v_gene: TRBV6-2/TRBV6-3; len: 15
CDR3aa: CASSLASDPEEQYF; CDR3nt: TGTGCCAGCAGCTTAGCGTCCGATCCTGAGGAGCAGTACTTC; j_gene: TRBJ2-7; abundance: few; d_gene: -; v_gene: TRBV7-9; len: 14
CDR3aa: CSARNPTGWQPQHF; CDR3nt: TGCAGTGCTAGAAACCCGACAGGGTGGCAGCCCCAGCATTTT; j_gene: TRBJ1-5; abundance: -; d_gene: TRBD1; v_gene: TRBV20-1; len: 14
CDR3aa: CATSRDTARGAQETQYF; CDR3nt: TGTGCCACCAGCAGAGACACCGCCCGGGGGGCCCAAGAGACCCAGTACTTC; j_gene: TRBJ2-5; abundance: few; d_gene: -; v_gene: TRBV15; len: 17
CDR3aa: CASSHEETQYF; CDR3nt: TGTGCCAGTAGTCACGAAGAGACCCAGTACTTC; j_gene: TRBJ2-5; abundance: once; d_gene: -; v_gene: TRBV19; len: 11
CDR3aa: CASSLIAGKAGELFF; CDR3nt: TGCGCCAGCAGCTTGATCGCGGGGAAGGCCGGGGAGCTGTTTTTT; j_gene: TRBJ2-2; abundance: few; d_gene: -; v_gene: TRBV5-1; len: 15
CDR3aa: CASSALRGTESSYEQYF; CDR3nt: TGTGCCAGCAGCGCATTGAGAGGGACCGAGAGCTCCTACGAGCAGTACTTC; j_gene: TRBJ2-7; abundance: -; d_gene: -; v_gene: TRBV7-8; len: 17
CDR3aa: CASSEFSQGAREQYF; CDR3nt: TGTGCCAGCAGTGAATTTAGCCAGGGGGCGCGGGAGCAGTACTTC; j_gene: TRBJ2-7; abundance: -; d_gene: TRBD1; v_gene: TRBV25-1; len: 15
CDR3aa: CSATGGAYGYTF; CDR3nt: TGCAGTGCCACAGGGGGGGCGTATGGCTACACCTTC; j_gene: TRBJ1-2; abundance: -; d_gene: TRBD1; v_gene: TRBV20-1; len: 12
CDR3aa: CSARTGLPYDTQYF; CDR3nt: TGCAGTGCTAGAACGGGACTTCCCTACGATACGCAGTATTTT; j_gene: TRBJ2-3; abundance: few; d_gene: -; v_gene: TRBV20-1; len: 14
CDR3aa: CASSYDRNIGFITMVEQYF; CDR3nt: TGTGCCAGCAGTTACGACAGGAACATTGGCTTCATTACCATGGTCGAGCAGTACTTC; j_gene: TRBJ2-7; abundance: -; d_gene: -; v_gene: TRBV6-6; len: 19
CDR3aa: CSVVDRAGEDEQFF; CDR3nt: TGCAGCGTTGTGGACAGGGCGGGTGAGGATGAGCAGTTCTTC; j_gene: TRBJ2-1; abundance: few; d_gene: TRBD1; v_gene: TRBV29-1; len: 14
CDR3aa: CASSLGLAGVVTGELFF; CDR3nt: TGTGCCAGCTCATTAGGACTAGCGGGGGTCGTCACCGGGGAGCTGTTTTTT; j_gene: TRBJ2-2; abundance: few; d_gene: TRBD2; v_gene: TRBV18; len: 17
CDR3aa: CASTLGVLGNTEAFF; CDR3nt: TGCGCCAGCACCCTGGGGGTACTGGGGAACACTGAAGCTTTCTTT; j_gene: TRBJ1-1; abundance: -; d_gene: -; v_gene: TRBV5-1; len: 15